This TCR beta chain was profiled in a study of shared clonotypes between healthy human individuals. Looking at the study overall: Per donor, CD8 memory used one plate, CD8 naive used two, CD4 memory used three and CD4 naive used three. General observations from the study: Relative to clonotypes present in all four donors, those not shared had lower generation probabilities.

TCRdb keeps only in-frame clones here, not all; method: immunoSEQ multiplex PCR. This table holds approximately 640,000 clones, less than 95% found once. As regards this clone: What it binds is not known.

Germline V gives CDR1 MNHNS, CDR2 SASEGT. Trimming removed 3 bases at V and 2 bases at J, with 14 bases between. This CDR3 has 16 residues. All donors were Caucasian adults living in Nashville, Tennessee. This clonotype was sampled from a man aged 18-30 years in good health. Some clones in this sample may be carry-over from other donors' samples. The sample comprised memory CD8+ T cells from PBMCs. The subset is: CD45RO+ cells pooled with CCR7-negative TemRA cells. The V and J genes are TRBV6-1 and TRBJ2-1, with D possibly being TRBD2 (5 bases). The CDR3 nucleotides are TGTGCCAGCAGTGAGTCCGGCGGGTATACCTACAATGAGCAGTTCTTC. It encodes CASSESGGYTYNEQFF.